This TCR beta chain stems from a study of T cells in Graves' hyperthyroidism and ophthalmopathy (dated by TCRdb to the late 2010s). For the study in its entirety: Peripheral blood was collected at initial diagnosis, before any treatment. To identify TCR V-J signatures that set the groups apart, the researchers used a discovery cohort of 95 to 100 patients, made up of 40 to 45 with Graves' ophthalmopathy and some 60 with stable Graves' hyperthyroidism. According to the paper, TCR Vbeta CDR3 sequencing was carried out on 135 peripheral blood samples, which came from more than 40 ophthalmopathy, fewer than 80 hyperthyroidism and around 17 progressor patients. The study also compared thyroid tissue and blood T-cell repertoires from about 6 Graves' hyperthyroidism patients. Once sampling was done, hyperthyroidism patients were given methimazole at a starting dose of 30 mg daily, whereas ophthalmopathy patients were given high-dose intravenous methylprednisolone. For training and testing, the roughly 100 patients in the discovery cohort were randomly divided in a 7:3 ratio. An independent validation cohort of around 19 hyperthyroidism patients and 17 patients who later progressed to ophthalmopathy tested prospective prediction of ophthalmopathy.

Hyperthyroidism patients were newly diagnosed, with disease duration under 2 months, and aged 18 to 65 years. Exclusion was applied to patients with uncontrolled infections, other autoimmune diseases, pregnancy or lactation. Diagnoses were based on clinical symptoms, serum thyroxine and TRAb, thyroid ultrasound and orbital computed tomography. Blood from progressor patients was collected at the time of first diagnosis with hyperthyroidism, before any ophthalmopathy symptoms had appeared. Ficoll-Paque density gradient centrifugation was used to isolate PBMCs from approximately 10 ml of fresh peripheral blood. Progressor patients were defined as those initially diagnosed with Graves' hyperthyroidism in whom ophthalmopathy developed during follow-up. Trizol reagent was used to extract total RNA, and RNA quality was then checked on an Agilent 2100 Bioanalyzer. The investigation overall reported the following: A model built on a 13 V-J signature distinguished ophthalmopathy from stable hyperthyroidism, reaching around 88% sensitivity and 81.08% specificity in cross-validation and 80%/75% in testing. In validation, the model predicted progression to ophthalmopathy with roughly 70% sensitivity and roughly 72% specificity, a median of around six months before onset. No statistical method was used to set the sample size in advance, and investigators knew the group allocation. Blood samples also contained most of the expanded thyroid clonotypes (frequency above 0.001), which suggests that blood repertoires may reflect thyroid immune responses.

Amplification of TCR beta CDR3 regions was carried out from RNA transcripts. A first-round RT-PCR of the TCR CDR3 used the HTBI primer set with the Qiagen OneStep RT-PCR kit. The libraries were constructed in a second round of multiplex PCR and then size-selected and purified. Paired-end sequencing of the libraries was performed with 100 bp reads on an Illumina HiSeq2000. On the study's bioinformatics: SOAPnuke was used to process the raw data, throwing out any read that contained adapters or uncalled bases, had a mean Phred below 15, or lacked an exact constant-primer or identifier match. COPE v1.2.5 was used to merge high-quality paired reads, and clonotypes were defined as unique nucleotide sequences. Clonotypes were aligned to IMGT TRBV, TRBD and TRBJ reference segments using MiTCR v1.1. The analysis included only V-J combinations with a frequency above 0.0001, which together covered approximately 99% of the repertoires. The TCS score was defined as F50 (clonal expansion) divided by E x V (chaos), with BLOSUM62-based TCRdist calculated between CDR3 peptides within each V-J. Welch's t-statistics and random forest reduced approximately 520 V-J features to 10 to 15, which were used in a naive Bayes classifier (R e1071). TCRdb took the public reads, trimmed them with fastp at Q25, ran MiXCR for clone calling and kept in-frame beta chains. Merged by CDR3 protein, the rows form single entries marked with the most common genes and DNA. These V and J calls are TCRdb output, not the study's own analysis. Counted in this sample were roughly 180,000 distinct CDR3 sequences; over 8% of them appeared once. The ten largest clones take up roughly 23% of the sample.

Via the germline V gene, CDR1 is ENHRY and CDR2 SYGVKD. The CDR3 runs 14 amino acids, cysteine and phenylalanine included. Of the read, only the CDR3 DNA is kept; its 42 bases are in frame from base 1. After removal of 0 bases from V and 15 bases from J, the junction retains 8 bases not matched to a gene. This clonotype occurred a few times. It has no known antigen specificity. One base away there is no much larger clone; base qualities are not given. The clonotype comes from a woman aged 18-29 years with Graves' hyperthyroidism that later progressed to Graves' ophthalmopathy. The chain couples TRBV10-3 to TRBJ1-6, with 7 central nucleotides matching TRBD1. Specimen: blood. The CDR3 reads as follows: CAISESKGAPHLHF. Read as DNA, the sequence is TGTGCCATCAGTGAGTCGAAGGGGGCCCCCCACCTCCACTTT.